The T cell receptor (beta chain) described here comes from a study of blood T cells in healthy people across ages (dated by TCRdb to between 2014 and 2017). With regard to the full study: In model experiments, template switching captured about one uniquely barcoded TCR beta cDNA molecule for every two T cells. To track age-related changes in TCR beta repertoire diversity, the study relied on deep sequencing normalized with unique cDNA molecular identifiers. The donors were split into four age groups: young (average 16 years), middle-aged (over 35), aged (roughly 60) and long-lived (roughly 80). To avoid experimental bias, donors of different ages were randomly spread across the sequencing lanes. Using the same blood draw, the study looked at two additional independent replicas of 1 million unique cDNA reads for two donors, one aged 18 to 29 and the other aged 80 or older. Points the paper makes about the study in general: Compared with the aged group, more naive CD4+ T cells, fewer expanded clones and increased TCR diversity were shown by the long-lived group, suggesting age selection. Observed TCR beta diversity per million T cells fell roughly linearly with age, and a significant reduction was already apparent by age approximately 41. Since profiling was done on bulk unsorted PBMCs, naive and antigen-experienced compartments could not be conclusively compared. Donor CMV infection status was unknown, potentially confounding age-related changes in expanded clonotypes. Estimates of total diversity from one million sequenced T cells were regarded as lower bounds and underestimates. The percentage of naive T cells measured by flow cytometry correlated strongly with observed TCR beta diversity.

Trimmed from V: 2 bases; trimmed from J: 5 bases; junction bases lacking a gene match: 7. The germline V gene sets CDR1 to SGHTA and CDR2 to FQGNSA. From cysteine to phenylalanine, the CDR3 is 16 amino acids long. The DNA shown is the 48-base CDR3, in frame from base 1. Donors were 35 to 40 systemically healthy Caucasian individuals from Russia aged roughly 6 to 95 years. Roughly 10 milliliters of peripheral blood were drawn from each donor into EDTA-treated Vacutainer tubes. Ficoll-Paque density-gradient centrifugation was used to isolate PBMCs, with at least 6.5 million per sample. Total RNA was extracted from PBMCs with Trizol reagent, with at least 6 micrograms obtained per sample. For every donor, an aliquot of PBMCs went through flow cytometry to measure the percentages of naive CD45RAhigh/CD27high T cells. Libraries were prepared through 5' RACE. The data were produced on an Illumina HiSeq 2500. A second PCR of about 6 to 12 cycles was run with a J-beta primer mix and a sample-barcoded 5' primer. A template-switch 5' adaptor carrying 12 random nucleotides introduced a unique molecular identifier onto each TCR beta cDNA molecule. Each sample yielded at least 3 million CDR3-containing paired-end reads. First-strand cDNA synthesis was performed from all RNA using the Mint cDNA synthesis kit, with priming by a TRBC-specific oligonucleotide. Following uracil-DNA glycosylase treatment, all cDNA underwent a first 18-cycle PCR with the universal primers M1SS and BC2_uni_R. In the source study's methods: Normalization of each sample was performed by random selection of 1 million high-quality reads, each carrying a distinct molecular identifier. Instead of being binned into consensus sequences, reads with shared molecular identifiers were discarded. MiTCR, with a Q25 quality threshold and the strictest error-elimination algorithm, was used for CDR3 identification, clonotype clustering and error correction. A nonparametric unseen species model using Euler transformation provided a lower-bound estimate of total TCR beta diversity. TCRdb redid the processing of the public reads, applying fastp at Q25 and MiXCR, and retained in-frame beta chains. When rows share a CDR3 protein, they turn into one entry using the most common DNA and genes. The V and J calls, along with clone size, are taken from TCRdb and not from the paper's own processing. The sample data list 1.4 million or so distinct CDR3 sequences, and approximately 42% of these were observed just once. About 3.8% of the sample comes from the top ten.

About this clonotype itself: Which antigen it targets is not known. Base-call qualities are not available, and no considerably larger clone is one nucleotide away.

This TCR derives from a woman between 18 and 30 years old in good health. The V and J genes are TRBV7-2 and TRBJ2-5, with 11 junctional bases fitting TRBD2. Input material: blood. The DNA reads as follows: TGTGCCAGCAGCTTAATTCGACTAGCGGGGTCGGAGACCCAGTACTTC. This translates into CASSLIRLAGSETQYF.